What follows are 23 T cell receptor beta chains derived from one specimen sequenced in a study of shared clonotypes between healthy human individuals. Produced via immunoSEQ multiplex PCR; TCRdb's table is partial and in-frame only. The sample yields about 680,000 clones, 73% seen once. Sequencing was done on a sample of memory CD4+ T cells sorted from blood. The subset here: CD45RA-negative fraction. These receptors were collected from a woman in her twenties or thirties in good health.

This chain joins TRBV5-1 and TRBJ2-1; TRBD2 matches 10 bases. Germline CDR1 is SGHRS and CDR2 is YFSETQ. CDR3 size: 14 residues. V gave up 7 bases and J gave up 9 bases; unmatched junction bases: 10. In nucleotides, the CDR3 is TGCGCCAGCCGTCCTAGCGGGAGTCGGAGTGAGCAGTTCTTC. It translates to CASRPSGSRSEQFF.

This clone was seen only a few times. This CDR3 reads CASSQGNSGSRDTQYF. The CDR3 DNA follows: TGCGCCAGCAGCCAAGGCAATAGCGGGAGTCGAGATACGCAGTATTTT. The J gene is TRBJ2-3, the V gene TRBV4-1; 9 nucleotides agree with TRBD2. CDR1 is MGHRA and CDR2 is YSYEKL in the germline V gene. V shed 1 base and J 5 bases; nucleotides not matched to a gene: 7. This CDR3 has 16 residues.

This sequence joins TRBV22-1 and TRBJ2-6; the DNA was not compared with TRBD2, the D call given in the table. TRBV22-1 is deemed a pseudogene. The CDR3 is 17 residues long. CDR3 in amino acids: CPGSPCGEQSRANVLTF. In nucleotides, the CDR3 is TGTCCTGGGAGCCCTTGCGGCGAACAAAGTCGGGCCAACGTCCTGACTTTC.

There are a few counts of this clone. This sequence joins TRBV27 and TRBJ2-3; D gene uncertain. The germline CDR1 and CDR2 sequences are MNHEY and SMNVEV (reference sequence). The V end was cut by 2 bases, the J end by 4 bases, with 7 bases between. The CDR3 spans 13 residues. The CDR3 nucleotides are TGTGCCAGCAGTTTAGAGAGGCCAGATACGCAGTATTTT. Protein: CASSLERPDTQYF.

This chain links TRBV30 with TRBJ1-5, with a weak D call TRBD1 (5 bases). V was clipped by 2 bases and J by 2 bases, with 13 bases between them. Germline values: CDR1 GTSNPN, CDR2 SVGIG (reference sequence). CDR3 length: 15 residues. The CDR3 sequence is CAWSPGSTGNQPQHF. The CDR3 region has the DNA TGTGCCTGGAGTCCAGGGAGTACGGGCAATCAGCCCCAGCATTTT.

CDR3 sequence (DNA): TGTGCCAGTTCCCTTGGCCCCGCTAACTATGGCTACACCTTC. Protein product: CASSLGPANYGYTF. The chain uses TRBV7-3 and TRBJ1-2; D gene unclear. V lost 9 bases, J lost 0 bases, and 14 bases lay in between. Germline CDR1 reads SGHTA; CDR2 reads FQGTGA. CDR3 size: 14 residues. The variable domain in full, completed from reference TRBV7-3 and TRBJ1-2, reads GAGVSQTPSNKVTEKGKYVELRCDPISGHTALYWYRQSLGQGPEFLIYFQGTGAADDSGLPNDRFFAVRPEGSVSTLKIQRTERGDSAVYLCASSLGPANYGYTFGSGTRLTVV.

V usage is TRBV18 and J usage is TRBJ1-3; D unclear. CDR1 is KGHSH, CDR2 LQKENI, per germline. The CDR3 consists of 16 residues. Trimming cost V 6 bases and J 0 bases, with 15 bases left between them. The CDR3 protein is CASSPSTGSSGNTIYF. CDR3 bases: TGTGCCAGCTCTCCCTCAACTGGGAGCTCTGGAAACACCATATATTTT.

The V gene is TRBV6-5, the J gene TRBJ2-5; 7 bases match TRBD2. J gave up 5 bases and V 5 bases, and 5 bases lay outside the gene matches. CDR1 is MNHEY, CDR2 SVGAGI, per germline. This CDR3 is built from 13 residues. The CDR3 region is CASSGEGFETQYF. The CDR3 coding sequence is TGTGCCAGCAGTGGGGAGGGATTTGAGACCCAGTACTTC.

This chain connects TRBV5-4 to TRBJ2-7; D perhaps matches TRBD2 (6 bases). Germline CDR1 reads SGHNT; CDR2 reads YYREEE (reference sequence). The V end lost 0 bases, the J end lost 1 base, and 14 bases lay between the germline ends. The CDR3 totals 16 residues. CDR3 coding DNA: TGTGCCAGCAGCTTGGCGGAGTCTGGGGGGTCCTACGAGCAGTACTTC. Encoded protein: CASSLAESGGSYEQYF.

V usage is TRBV2 and J usage is TRBJ1-2, with 7 bases fitting TRBD1. CDR1 is SNHLY, CDR2 FYNNEI, per germline. V trimming: 7 bases; J trimming: 8 bases; junction bases outside the gene matches: 10. The CDR3 consists of 13 residues. CDR3 residues: CASNLGQGGGYTF. The CDR3 region has the DNA TGTGCCAGCAACCTCGGGCAGGGGGGCGGCTACACCTTC.

The genes are TRBV7-9 and TRBJ1-4; 7 bases match TRBD1. CDR1 is SEHNR, CDR2 FQNEAQ, per germline (reference sequence). Trimming at V came to 4 bases and at J to 7 bases, leaving 9 bases not matched to a gene. The CDR3 is 15 residues long. CDR3 in amino acids: CASSSPRGQSEKLFF. The CDR3 nucleotides are TGTGCCAGCAGCTCGCCAAGGGGGCAGAGTGAAAAACTGTTTTTT.

J is TRBJ2-2 and V is TRBV11-3; perhaps D is TRBD1 or TRBD2 (6 bases each). CDR3 length equals 13 residues. V shed 5 bases and J shed 7 bases, with 11 bases lying between them. Germline assignment: CDR1 SGHNT and CDR2 YENEEA. The CDR3 here is CASSAEGGGELFF. The CDR3 region has the DNA TGTGCCAGCAGCGCCGAGGGGGGCGGGGAGCTGTTTTTT.

This clone was seen repeatedly, ten times or more. This chain links TRBV19 with TRBJ1-5, with D possibly matching TRBD1 (6 bases). The germline gives CDR1 LNHDA, CDR2 SQIVND (reference sequence). The CDR3 length is 14 residues. The germline V and J ends were trimmed by 9 bases and 2 bases, with 14 bases remaining between them. CDR3 nucleotide sequence: TGTGCCAGCAGTGAGGGGGGCGGCAATCAGCCCCAGCATTTT. It specifies CASSEGGGNQPQHF.

The chain employs TRBV11-3 and TRBJ2-2; perhaps TRBD1 as D (5 bases). V lost 5 bases and J lost 1, with 8 bases in between. Per the germline V gene, CDR1 is SGHNT and CDR2 is YENEEA. The CDR3 spans 14 residues. CDR3 protein: CASSQRGNTGELFF. CDR3 coding DNA: TGTGCCAGCAGCCAAAGGGGGAACACCGGGGAGCTGTTTTTT.

The rearrangement links TRBV7-9 to TRBJ2-1; D call uncertain. CDR1 is SEHNR, CDR2 FQNEAQ, per germline (reference sequence). The length of the CDR3 is 12 residues. With 6 bases removed from V and 2 bases from J, the gap between germline ends came to 5 bases. CDR3 coding DNA: TGTGCCAGCAGTGGGACCTACAATGAGCAGTTCTTC. Protein sequence: CASSGTYNEQFF.

The V gene is TRBV27, the J gene TRBJ1-2; unclear D gene. CDR1 is MNHEY and CDR2 is SMNVEV in the germline V gene (reference sequence). The CDR3 covers 14 residues. Trimming removed 2 bases from V and 4 bases from J, with 11 bases in between. CDR3 loop: CASSLRQESYGYTF. The CDR3 DNA is TGTGCCAGCAGTTTACGTCAGGAAAGCTATGGCTACACCTTC.

This clone was seen just once. A much bigger clone sits one base away, suggesting this may be a read error. This chain joins TRBV2 and TRBJ2-3, with 8 nucleotides matching TRBD1. This CDR3 has 14 residues. Looked up from germline, CDR1 is SNHLY and CDR2 is FYNNEI. V shed 6 bases and J 0 bases; nucleotides not matched to a gene: 2. The CDR3 DNA reads TGTGCCAGCAGGGACAGGGTTAGCACAGATACGCAGTATTTT. Translated: CASRDRVSTDTQYF.

The gene calls are TRBV6-1 and TRBJ1-5, with a tentative D call TRBD1 (6 bases). Trimming took 8 bases from V and 6 from J, leaving 14 bases between them. This CDR3 contains 13 residues. CDR1 MNHNS and CDR2 SASEGT come from the germline V gene. CDR3 sequence: CASGNRALQPQHF. The CDR3 nucleotides are TGTGCCAGCGGGAACAGGGCCCTTCAGCCCCAGCATTTT.

On this clone: A single base is all that separates this from a far larger clone, so a read error is likely. This chain joins TRBV21-1 and TRBJ2-5; the table assigns TRBD1, which was not confirmed against the DNA. TRBV21-1 is a recognized pseudogene. The length of the CDR3 is 13 residues. CDR3 coding DNA: TGTGCCAGCAGCAAAGCGGCTGAAGAGACCCAGTACTTC. Its translation is CASSKAAEETQYF.

This clone was seen once. The genes are TRBV5-5 and TRBJ2-4, with TRBD2 as a possible D gene (7 bases). The CDR3 spans 14 residues. V lost 0 bases to trimming and J lost 9 bases, with 13 bases between them. The V gene's germline CDR1 is SGHKS and CDR2 YYEKEE (reference sequence). The CDR3 DNA follows: TGTGCCAGCAGCTTGGAGCCAGGGGAGGGCATTCAGTACTTC. This translates into CASSLEPGEGIQYF.

The V and J genes are TRBV28 and TRBJ1-5, with D maybe TRBD1 (5 bases). The CDR3 is made up of 14 amino acids. Between the trimmed V and J ends, which lost 6 bases and 7 bases, there was a span of 16 bases. CDR1 is MDHEN and CDR2 is SYDVKM in the germline V gene. CDR3 coding DNA: TGTGCCAGCAGCCCCAGGCCGGAGGGGCAGCCCCAGCATTTT. Amino acids: CASSPRPEGQPQHF.

This clone was observed a handful of times. The rearrangement uses TRBV19 and TRBJ2-2, with a possible D match to TRBD1 (6 bases). Germline assignment: CDR1 LNHDA and CDR2 SQIVND (reference sequence). The CDR3 is made up of 15 amino acids. V lost 7 bases to trimming and J lost 0 bases, with 12 bases between them. The CDR3 DNA reads TGTGCCAGTACCCAGGACAGATCGAACACCGGGGAGCTGTTTTTT. Encoded protein: CASTQDRSNTGELFF.

The rearrangement joins TRBV5-1 to TRBJ1-5, with TRBD1 matching over 8 bases. Germline CDR1 SGHRS, CDR2 YFSETQ. Germline trimming cut 0 bases from V and 5 bases from J; bases unmatched to any gene: 1. The CDR3 sequence is 14 residues long. CDR3 nucleotides: TGCGCCAGCAGCTTGGACAGGGGGGATCAGCCCCAGCATTTT. Translated, it gives CASSLDRGDQPQHF.